The 26 T cell receptor beta chains reported below all come from one sample, sequenced in a study of T cells after yellow fever vaccination. TCRdb redid the calling of the 5' RACE reads with MiXCR, one entry per CDR3 protein. The sample includes more than 450,000 distinct CDR3 sequences, around a fifth of them seen just once. The specimen comprised PBMCs, sampled approximately 22 days after the first yellow fever vaccination. The receptors originated from a man between 18 and 35 years old who received the YFV17D yellow fever vaccine.

This clonotype was picked up a small number of times. The V gene is TRBV28, the J gene TRBJ2-3, with 8 bases identical to TRBD2. The length of the CDR3 is 18 residues. With 5 bases clipped from V and 5 bases from J, the junction kept 18 bases outside the gene matches. CDR1 MDHEN and CDR2 SYDVKM come from the germline V gene. The CDR3 coding sequence is TGTGCCAGCAGTCCAGGTATAGCGGGGCCTACGACCAAAGATACGCAGTATTTT. Its translation: CASSPGIAGPTTKDTQYF.

This chain joins TRBV7-2 and TRBJ2-6; tentatively, D is TRBD1 (5 bases). Trimming cost V 5 bases and J 0 bases, with 8 bases left between them. In germline, CDR1 is SGHTA, CDR2 FQGNSA. The CDR3 has 15 residues. CDR3 sequence reads: CASSPDNSGANVLTF. The DNA for the CDR3 is TGTGCCAGCAGCCCGGACAACTCTGGGGCCAACGTCCTGACTTTC.

V is TRBV12-3 or TRBV12-4 and J is TRBJ1-2, with D perhaps TRBD1 (6 bases). CDR3 length: 13 amino acids. V lost 5 bases and J lost 8, with 15 bases in between. CDR3 in amino acids: CASSLRGSRGYTF. Here the CDR3 DNA reads TGTGCCAGCAGTCTCAGGGGATCGAGGGGCTACACCTTC.

V usage is TRBV29-1 and J usage is TRBJ2-2, with 7 nucleotides matching TRBD2. Losses at the gene ends were 4 bases for V and 5 bases for J; bases not matched to a gene: 4. Looked up from germline, CDR1 is SQVTM and CDR2 is ANQGSEA. The CDR3 has 13 amino acids. Here the CDR3 DNA reads TGCAGCGTTGGGACTAGGGGTACCGGGGAGCTGTTTTTT. It specifies CSVGTRGTGELFF.

This clonotype turned up a few times. This sequence joins TRBV4-1 and TRBJ2-1; the match to TRBD2 covers 7 bases. The CDR3 is 15 residues long. Trimming cost V 1 base and J 4 bases; bases outside gene matches: 4. Looked up from germline, CDR1 is MGHRA and CDR2 is YSYEKL. CDR3 residues: CASSQVVGGYNEQFF. In DNA, the CDR3 is TGCGCCAGCAGCCAAGTTGTGGGGGGGTACAATGAGCAGTTCTTC.

CDR3: CASSNSGSTGELFF. DNA of the CDR3: TGTGCCAGCAGCAATTCAGGGTCCACCGGGGAGCTGTTTTTT. The chain carries TRBV28 and TRBJ2-2, with D perhaps matching TRBD1 (5 bases). CDR3 length: 14 residues. V was shortened by 6 bases and J by 4 bases, with 12 bases between the two germline ends. The V gene's germline CDR1 is MDHEN and CDR2 SYDVKM.

The chain employs TRBV21-1 and TRBJ2-1; the table names TRBD2, a call not compared with the DNA. TRBV21-1 corresponds to a pseudogene. This CDR3 is built from 18 residues. CDR3 DNA: TGTGCCAGCAGCAAAGCCTTTGGGAAAAGCGGGGGGTACAATGAGCAGTTCTTC. Its protein product is CASSKAFGKSGGYNEQFF.

This clonotype has only a few counts. The CDR3 loop is CASSEAIRVSEQFF. Here the CDR3 DNA reads TGTGCCAGCAGTGAAGCCATCAGGGTGAGTGAGCAGTTCTTC. The chain recombines TRBV6-1 with TRBJ2-1, with a tentative D call TRBD1 (5 bases). Per germline, CDR1 MNHNS and CDR2 SASEGT. The CDR3 is 14 residues long. The V gene lost 0 bases and the J gene lost 9 bases, with 12 bases spanning the gap.

In its sample, this clonotype was seen many times. This chain uses TRBV4-2 with TRBJ1-5; no clear D. Trimming cost V 0 bases and J 6 bases, with 6 bases left between them. CDR3 length equals 13 residues. Germline loops: CDR1 LGHNA, CDR2 YNFKEQ. The CDR3 reads CASSQDGSQPQHF. The DNA of the CDR3 is TGTGCCAGCAGCCAAGATGGGAGTCAGCCCCAGCATTTT.

This clonotype was counted ten times or more. The V call is TRBV7-6, the J call TRBJ1-1, with 10 bases fitting TRBD1. Germline CDR1 and CDR2: SGHVS and FNYEAQ. The V segment lost 5 bases and the J segment 1 base; nucleotides outside the gene matches: 4. The CDR3 extends over 15 amino acids. The CDR3 here is CASSVRQGANTEAFF. For the CDR3, the DNA is TGTGCCAGCAGCGTTCGACAGGGGGCGAACACTGAAGCTTTCTTT.

This clonotype was counted ten times or more. The chain links TRBV7-9 to TRBJ2-3; 8 nucleotides match TRBD2. The CDR3 has 17 amino acids. V lost 5 bases, J lost 2 bases, and 12 bases stayed unmatched. Per the germline V gene, CDR1 is SEHNR and CDR2 is FQNEAQ (reference sequence). CDR3 bases: TGTGCCAGCAGCGAACGGCCACTGCGGGGGGACACAGATACGCAGTATTTT. It translates to CASSERPLRGDTDTQYF.

This clonotype occurred a few times. The V gene is TRBV7-9, the J gene TRBJ1-1; D is uncertain. Trimming took off 6 bases at V and 1 base at J, with 9 bases between the two ends. Per the germline V gene, CDR1 is SEHNR and CDR2 is FQNEAQ (reference sequence). The CDR3 runs to 13 residues. This CDR3 reads CASRPGPNTEAFF. The DNA of the CDR3 is TGTGCCAGCAGACCCGGTCCGAACACTGAAGCTTTCTTT.

Only a few counts were recorded for this clonotype. This rearrangement joins TRBV5-1 to TRBJ2-7; tentative D call: TRBD2 (6 bases). The CDR3 totals 11 residues. The germline V and J ends were trimmed by 6 bases and 4 bases, with 8 bases remaining between them. CDR1 is SGHRS and CDR2 is YFSETQ in the germline V gene. The CDR3 DNA reads as TGCGCCAGCACCGGGGGTTACGAGCAGTACTTC. It yields the protein CASTGGYEQYF.

In its sample, this clonotype was seen many times. The chain employs TRBV27 and TRBJ2-7, with TRBD2 identical over 11 bases. CDR1 is MNHEY and CDR2 is SMNVEV in the germline V gene (reference sequence). Trimming cost V 5 bases and J 2 bases; bases outside gene matches: 5. The CDR3 is 15 amino acids. The CDR3 sequence: CASSDGTSGTYEQYF. DNA of the CDR3: TGTGCCAGCAGTGACGGGACTAGCGGTACCTACGAGCAGTACTTC.

CDR3 sequence (DNA): TGTGCCAGCAGTGCCCTGGCGGGGGCCCGCACAGATACGCAGTATTTT. Encoded protein: CASSALAGARTDTQYF. The genes are TRBV2 and TRBJ2-3, with D maybe TRBD2 (7 bases). Looked up from germline, CDR1 is SNHLY and CDR2 is FYNNEI. The V end lost 4 bases, the J end lost 1 base, and 15 bases lay between the germline ends. There are 16 residues in the CDR3.

This clonotype occurred many times. CDR3: CASSLSSGVTEAFF. The CDR3 coding sequence is TGTGCCAGCAGTTTATCGTCGGGGGTCACTGAAGCTTTCTTT. V is TRBV27 and J is TRBJ1-1, with D possibly matching TRBD1 (5 bases). The length of the CDR3 is 14 residues. V was trimmed by 0 bases and J by 4 bases, leaving 9 bases between them. Looked up from germline, CDR1 is MNHEY and CDR2 is SMNVEV (reference sequence).

This clonotype was seen only a few times. The rearrangement links TRBV5-5 to TRBJ2-2; D is perhaps TRBD1 (5 bases). Trimming stripped 2 bases from V and 2 bases from J, with 13 bases between. CDR1 SGHKS and CDR2 YYEKEE come from the germline V gene (reference sequence). The CDR3 spans 16 residues. The chain's CDR3 is CASSFVGQGNTGELFF. The CDR3 DNA reads as TGTGCCAGCAGCTTCGTTGGGCAGGGAAACACCGGGGAGCTGTTTTTT.

The rearrangement links TRBV12-3 or TRBV12-4 to TRBJ1-5, with unresolved D. V lost 1 base to trimming and J lost 2 bases, with 15 bases between them. The CDR3 consists of 17 residues. The CDR3 coding sequence is TGTGCCAGCAGTTTAGGTCCTGAGGGATATGGCAATCAGCCCCAGCATTTT. This codes for CASSLGPEGYGNQPQHF.

This clonotype was counted a single time. The V gene is TRBV7-9, the J gene TRBJ1-6, with D perhaps matching TRBD1 (5 bases). V was trimmed by 1 base and J by 12 bases, leaving 10 bases between them. CDR1 is SEHNR, CDR2 FQNEAQ, per germline (reference sequence). The CDR3 is 13 residues long. This CDR3 reads CASSLGRVGPLHF. CDR3 DNA: TGTGCCAGCAGCTTAGGCAGGGTAGGACCCCTCCACTTT.

The V gene is TRBV7-2, the J gene TRBJ1-4, with 8 bases identical to TRBD1. The V gene's germline CDR1 is SGHTA and CDR2 FQGNSA. J lost 3 bases, V lost 6 bases, and 6 bases had no gene match. The CDR3 is 15 amino acids. The CDR3 region has the DNA TGTGCCAGCAGGGCAGGGGGCTTCTCTAATGAAAAACTGTTTTTT. It specifies CASRAGGFSNEKLFF.

This clonotype has only a few counts. The V and J genes are TRBV4-2 and TRBJ2-7; 10 nucleotides match TRBD2. Trimming cost V 5 bases and J 6 bases; bases outside gene matches: 10. Per germline, CDR1 LGHNA and CDR2 YNFKEQ. This CDR3 spans 15 amino acids. DNA of the CDR3: TGTGCCAGCAGCTCCCCGACTAGCGGGCCACGCGAGCAGTACTTC. Its translation is CASSSPTSGPREQYF.

In this sample, this clonotype turned up a few times. The chain uses TRBV21-1 and TRBJ1-3; the DNA was not compared with TRBD1, the D call given in the table. TRBV21-1 is a pseudogene segment. The CDR3 is 16 amino acids. The CDR3 here is CASSTLRGRSGNTIYF. CDR3 bases: TGTGCCAGCAGCACACTGAGGGGAAGATCTGGAAACACCATATATTTT.

This clonotype has at least ten counts. The chain is built from TRBV7-2 and TRBJ1-5; 12 nucleotides agree with TRBD1. The germline V gene encodes CDR1 SGHTA and CDR2 FQGNSA. The CDR3 contains 15 residues. V was clipped by 5 bases and J by 6 bases; unmatched bases: 5. The CDR3: CASSPGTGGGQPQHF. In nucleotides, the CDR3 is TGTGCCAGCAGCCCAGGGACAGGGGGCGGTCAGCCCCAGCATTTT.

Ten or more counts support this clonotype. The rearrangement uses TRBV12-3 or TRBV12-4 and TRBJ1-1; 11 bases line up with TRBD1. After removal of 6 bases from V and 5 bases from J, the junction contained 8 bases not matched to a gene. The CDR3 extends over 15 amino acids. This CDR3 is CASSTPGTGGTEAFF. The CDR3 DNA follows: TGTGCCAGCAGCACGCCCGGGACAGGGGGGACTGAAGCTTTCTTT.

The J gene is TRBJ1-1, the V gene TRBV10-3; 9 nucleotides line up with TRBD1. Per the germline V gene, CDR1 is ENHRY and CDR2 is SYGVKD. This CDR3 comprises 12 residues. Trimming at V came to 6 bases and at J to 13 bases, leaving 9 bases not matched to a gene. CDR3 coding DNA: TGTGCCATCAGGGCCACAGGGGGCCTCGTTTTCTTT. Its translation: CAIRATGGLVFF.

In its sample, this clonotype was seen a few times. The V and J genes are TRBV7-3 and TRBJ2-5, with D tentatively TRBD2 (7 bases). CDR1 SGHTA and CDR2 FQGTGA come from the germline V gene. V was clipped by 5 bases and J by 5 bases, with 15 bases between them. CDR3 length: 14 residues. Here the CDR3 DNA reads TGTGCCAGCAGCCCACGGGGGGCCTGGGAGACCCAGTACTTC. This translates into CASSPRGAWETQYF.